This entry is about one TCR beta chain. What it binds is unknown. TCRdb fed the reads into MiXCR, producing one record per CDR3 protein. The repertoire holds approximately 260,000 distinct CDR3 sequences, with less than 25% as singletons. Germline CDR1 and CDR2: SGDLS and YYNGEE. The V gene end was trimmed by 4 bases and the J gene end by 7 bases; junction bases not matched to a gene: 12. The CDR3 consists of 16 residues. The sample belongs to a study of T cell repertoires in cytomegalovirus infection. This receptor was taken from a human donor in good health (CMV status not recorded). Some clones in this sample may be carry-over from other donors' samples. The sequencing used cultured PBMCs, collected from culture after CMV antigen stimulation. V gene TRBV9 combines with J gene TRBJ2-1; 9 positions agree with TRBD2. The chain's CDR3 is CASSPRAVAGENEQFF. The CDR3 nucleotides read TGTGCCAGCAGCCCCCGTGCGGTAGCGGGAGAGAATGAGCAGTTCTTC.